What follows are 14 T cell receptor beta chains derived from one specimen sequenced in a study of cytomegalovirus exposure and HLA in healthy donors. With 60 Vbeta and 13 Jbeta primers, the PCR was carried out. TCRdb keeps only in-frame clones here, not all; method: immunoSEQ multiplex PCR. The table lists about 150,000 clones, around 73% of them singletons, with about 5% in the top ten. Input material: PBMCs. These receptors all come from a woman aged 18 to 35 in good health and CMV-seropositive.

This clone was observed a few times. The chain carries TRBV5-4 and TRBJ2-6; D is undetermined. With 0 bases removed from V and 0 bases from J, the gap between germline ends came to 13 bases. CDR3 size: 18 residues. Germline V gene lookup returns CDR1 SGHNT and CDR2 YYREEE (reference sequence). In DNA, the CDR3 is TGTGCCAGCAGCTTGGGGTCCGCCCCGGGCTCTGGGGCCAACGTCCTGACTTTC. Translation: CASSLGSAPGSGANVLTF.

In nucleotides, the CDR3 is TGTGCCAGCAGCGTAACCGGGACAGGTTTAACCTACAATGAGCAGTTCTTC. Its translation: CASSVTGTGLTYNEQFF. V is TRBV9 and J is TRBJ2-1; 8 bases map to TRBD1. This CDR3 region has 17 residues. Trimming took 1 base from V and 2 from J; bases not matched to a gene: 8. Germline V CDR1 and CDR2: SGDLS, YYNGEE.

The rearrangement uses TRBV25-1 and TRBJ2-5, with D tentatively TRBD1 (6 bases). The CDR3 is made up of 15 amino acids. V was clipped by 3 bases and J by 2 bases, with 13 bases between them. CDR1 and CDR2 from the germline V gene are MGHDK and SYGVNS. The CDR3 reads CASSDMQGHQETQYF. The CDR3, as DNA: TGTGCCAGCAGTGATATGCAGGGACATCAAGAGACCCAGTACTTC. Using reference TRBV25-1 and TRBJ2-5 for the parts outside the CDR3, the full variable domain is EADIYQTPRYLVIGTGKKITLECSQTMGHDKMYWYQQDPGMELHLIHYSYGVNSTEKGDLSSESTVSRIRTEHFPLTLESARPSHTSQYLCASSDMQGHQETQYFGPGTRLLVL.

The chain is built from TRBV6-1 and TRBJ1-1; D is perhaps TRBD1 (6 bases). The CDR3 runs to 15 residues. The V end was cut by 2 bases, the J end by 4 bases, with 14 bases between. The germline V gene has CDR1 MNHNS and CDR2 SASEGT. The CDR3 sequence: CASSELYREGTEAFF. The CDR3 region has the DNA TGTGCCAGCAGTGAATTGTACAGGGAGGGCACTGAAGCTTTCTTT.

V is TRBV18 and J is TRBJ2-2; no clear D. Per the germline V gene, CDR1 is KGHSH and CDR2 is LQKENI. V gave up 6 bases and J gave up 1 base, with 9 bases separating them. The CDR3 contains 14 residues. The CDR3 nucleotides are TGTGCCAGCTCCCAGGAAAGGAACACCGGGGAGCTGTTTTTT. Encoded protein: CASSQERNTGELFF.

For the CDR3, the DNA is TGTGCCAGCAGCCTGGACAGGGGCTATGGCTACACCTTC. Protein sequence: CASSLDRGYGYTF. The genes are TRBV5-4 and TRBJ1-2; 9 nucleotides align to TRBD1. The trim removed 4 bases at V and 4 bases at J, leaving 2 bases unmatched. Germline CDR1 SGHNT, CDR2 YYREEE (reference sequence). There are 13 residues in the CDR3.

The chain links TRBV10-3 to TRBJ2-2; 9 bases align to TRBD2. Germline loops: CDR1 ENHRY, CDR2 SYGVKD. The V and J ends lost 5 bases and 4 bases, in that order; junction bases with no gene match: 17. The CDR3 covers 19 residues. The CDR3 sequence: CAISKILAGEYSGTGELFF. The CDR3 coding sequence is TGTGCCATCAGTAAAATATTAGCGGGGGAATATTCGGGCACCGGGGAGCTGTTTTTT.

In DNA form, the CDR3 reads TGTGCCAGCATTGTAAGCGGGGTTGCAGATACGCAGTATTTT. Its protein product is CASIVSGVADTQYF. This chain links TRBV2 with TRBJ2-3, with 7 bases lining up with TRBD2. V gave up 7 bases and J gave up 4 bases; unmatched junction bases: 8. The length of the CDR3 is 14 residues. Germline V lookup: CDR1 SNHLY, CDR2 FYNNEI.

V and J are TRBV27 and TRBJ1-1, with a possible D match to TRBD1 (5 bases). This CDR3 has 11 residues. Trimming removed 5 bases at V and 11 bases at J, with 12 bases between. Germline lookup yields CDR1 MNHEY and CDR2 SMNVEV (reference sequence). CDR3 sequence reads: CASSPQGRAFF. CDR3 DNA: TGTGCCAGCAGTCCGCAGGGAAGGGCTTTCTTT.

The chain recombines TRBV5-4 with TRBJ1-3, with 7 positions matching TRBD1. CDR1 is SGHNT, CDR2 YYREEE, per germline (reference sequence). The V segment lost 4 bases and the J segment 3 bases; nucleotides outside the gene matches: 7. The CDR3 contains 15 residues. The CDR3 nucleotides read TGTGCCAGCAGCCTGGGACAGTCTCTTGGAAACACCATATATTTT. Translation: CASSLGQSLGNTIYF.

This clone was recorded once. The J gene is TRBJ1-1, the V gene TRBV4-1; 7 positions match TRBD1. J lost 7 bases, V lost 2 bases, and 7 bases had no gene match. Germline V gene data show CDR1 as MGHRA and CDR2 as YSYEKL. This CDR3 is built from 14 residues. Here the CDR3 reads CASSQWTGGSEAFF. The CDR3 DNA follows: TGCGCCAGCAGCCAATGGACAGGAGGGAGTGAAGCTTTCTTT.

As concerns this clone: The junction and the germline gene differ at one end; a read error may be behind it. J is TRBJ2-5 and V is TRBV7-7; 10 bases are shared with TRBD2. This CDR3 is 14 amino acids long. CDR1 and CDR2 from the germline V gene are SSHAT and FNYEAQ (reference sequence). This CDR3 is CASSLSGGTETQYF. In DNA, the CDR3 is TGTGCTAGCAGCCTTAGCGGGGGGACGGAGACCCAGTACTTC. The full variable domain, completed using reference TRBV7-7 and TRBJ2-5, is GAGVSQSPRYKVTKRGQDVTLRCDPISSHATLYWYQQALGQGPEFLTYFNYEAQPDKSGLPSDRFSAERPEGSISTLTIQRTEQRDSAMYRCASSLSGGTETQYFGPGTRLLVL.

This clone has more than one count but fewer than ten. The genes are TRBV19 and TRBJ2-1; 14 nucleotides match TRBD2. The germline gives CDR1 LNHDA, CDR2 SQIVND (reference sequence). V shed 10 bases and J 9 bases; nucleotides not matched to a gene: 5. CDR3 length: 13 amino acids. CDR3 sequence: CATRTSGGLEQFF. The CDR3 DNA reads TGTGCCACCAGGACTAGCGGGGGGCTTGAGCAGTTCTTC.

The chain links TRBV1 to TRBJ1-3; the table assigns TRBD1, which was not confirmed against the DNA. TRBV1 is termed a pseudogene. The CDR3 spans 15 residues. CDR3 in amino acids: CTRTDGLSSGNTIYF. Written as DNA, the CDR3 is TGCACCAGAACCGATGGTCTCAGCTCTGGAAACACCATATATTTT.